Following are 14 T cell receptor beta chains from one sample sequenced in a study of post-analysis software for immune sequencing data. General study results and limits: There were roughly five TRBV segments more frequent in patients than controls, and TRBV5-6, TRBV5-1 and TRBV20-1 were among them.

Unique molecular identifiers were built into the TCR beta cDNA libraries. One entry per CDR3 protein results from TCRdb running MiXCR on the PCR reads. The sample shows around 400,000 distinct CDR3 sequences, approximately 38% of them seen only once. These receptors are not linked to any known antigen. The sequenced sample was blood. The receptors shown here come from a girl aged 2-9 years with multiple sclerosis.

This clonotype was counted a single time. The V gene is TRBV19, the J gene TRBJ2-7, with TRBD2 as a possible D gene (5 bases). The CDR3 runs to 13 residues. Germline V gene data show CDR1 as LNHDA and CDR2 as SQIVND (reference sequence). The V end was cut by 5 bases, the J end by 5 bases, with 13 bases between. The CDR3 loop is CASSRDLEDEQYF. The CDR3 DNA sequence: TGTGCCAGTAGTCGGGATCTTGAAGACGAGCAGTACTTC.

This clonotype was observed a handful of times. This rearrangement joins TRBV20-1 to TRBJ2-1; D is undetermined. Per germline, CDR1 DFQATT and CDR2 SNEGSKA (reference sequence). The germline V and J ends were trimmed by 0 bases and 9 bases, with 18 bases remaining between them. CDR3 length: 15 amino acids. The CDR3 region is CSARDHRRVTIEQFF. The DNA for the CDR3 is TGCAGTGCTAGAGATCATCGCCGGGTAACCATTGAGCAGTTCTTC.

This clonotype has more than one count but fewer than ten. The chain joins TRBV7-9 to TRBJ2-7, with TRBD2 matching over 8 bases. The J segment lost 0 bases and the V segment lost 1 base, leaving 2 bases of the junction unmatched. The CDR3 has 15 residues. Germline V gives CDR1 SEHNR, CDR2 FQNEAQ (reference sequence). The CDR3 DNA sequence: TGTGCCAGCAGCTTAGTTAGCGGGATCTCCTACGAGCAGTACTTC. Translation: CASSLVSGISYEQYF.

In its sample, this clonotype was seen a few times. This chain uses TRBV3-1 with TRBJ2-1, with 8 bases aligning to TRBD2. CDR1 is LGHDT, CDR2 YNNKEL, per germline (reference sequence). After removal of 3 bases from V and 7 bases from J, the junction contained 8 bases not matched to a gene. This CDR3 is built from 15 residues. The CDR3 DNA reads TGTGCCAGCAGCCAGGGACTAGAACTACGGAATGAGCAGTTCTTC. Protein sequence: CASSQGLELRNEQFF.

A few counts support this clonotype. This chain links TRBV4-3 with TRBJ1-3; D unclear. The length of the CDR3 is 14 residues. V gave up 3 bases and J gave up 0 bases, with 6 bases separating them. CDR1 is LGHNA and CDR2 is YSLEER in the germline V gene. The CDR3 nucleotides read TGCGCCAGCAGCCACCAGAGCTCTGGAAACACCATATATTTT. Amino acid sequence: CASSHQSSGNTIYF.

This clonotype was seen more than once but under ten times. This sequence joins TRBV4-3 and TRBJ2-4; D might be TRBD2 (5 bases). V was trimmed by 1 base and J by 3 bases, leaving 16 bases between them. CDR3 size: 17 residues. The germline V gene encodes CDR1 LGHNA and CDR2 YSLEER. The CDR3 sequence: CASSQAGVTLGKNIQYF. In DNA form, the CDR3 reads TGCGCCAGCAGCCAAGCCGGGGTGACGCTCGGCAAAAACATTCAGTACTTC.

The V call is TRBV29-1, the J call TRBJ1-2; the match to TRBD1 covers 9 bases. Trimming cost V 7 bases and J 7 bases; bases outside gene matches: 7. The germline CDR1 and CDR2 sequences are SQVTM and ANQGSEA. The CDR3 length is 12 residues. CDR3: CSAGTGRGGYTF. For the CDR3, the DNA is TGCAGCGCCGGGACAGGGAGAGGTGGCTACACCTTC.

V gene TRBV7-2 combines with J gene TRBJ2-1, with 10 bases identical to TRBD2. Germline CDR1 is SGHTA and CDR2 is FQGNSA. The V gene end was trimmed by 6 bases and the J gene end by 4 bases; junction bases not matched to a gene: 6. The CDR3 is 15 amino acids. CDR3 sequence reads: CASRYKGLAYNEQFF. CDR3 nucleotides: TGTGCCAGCAGATATAAGGGACTAGCGTACAATGAGCAGTTCTTC.

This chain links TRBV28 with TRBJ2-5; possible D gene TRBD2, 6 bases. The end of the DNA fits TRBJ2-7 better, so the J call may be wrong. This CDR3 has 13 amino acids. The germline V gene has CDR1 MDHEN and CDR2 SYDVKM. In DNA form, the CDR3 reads TGTGCCAGCAGTCGGGAGTCGCCCTACGAGCAGTACTTC. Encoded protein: CASSRESPYEQYF.

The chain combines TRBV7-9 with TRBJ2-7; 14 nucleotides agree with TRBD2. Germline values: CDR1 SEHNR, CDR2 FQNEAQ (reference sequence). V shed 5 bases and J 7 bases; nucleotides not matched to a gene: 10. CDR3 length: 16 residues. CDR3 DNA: TGTGCCAGCAGCGAAAGATTGGGACTAGCGGGAGTTGAGCAGTACTTC. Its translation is CASSERLGLAGVEQYF.

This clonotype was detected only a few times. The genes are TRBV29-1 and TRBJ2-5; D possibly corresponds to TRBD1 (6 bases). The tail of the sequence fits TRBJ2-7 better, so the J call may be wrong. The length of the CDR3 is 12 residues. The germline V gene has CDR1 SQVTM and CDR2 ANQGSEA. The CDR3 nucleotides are TGCAGCGTTGGACTTGAGGGGGTCGAGCAGTACTTC. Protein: CSVGLEGVEQYF.

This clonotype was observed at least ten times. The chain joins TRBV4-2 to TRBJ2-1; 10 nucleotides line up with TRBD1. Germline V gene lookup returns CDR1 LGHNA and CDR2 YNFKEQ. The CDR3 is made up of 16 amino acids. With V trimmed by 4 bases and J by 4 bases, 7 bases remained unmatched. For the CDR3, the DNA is TGTGCCAGCAGCCTCGATCGGACAGGGGGTTACAATGAGCAGTTCTTC. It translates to CASSLDRTGGYNEQFF.

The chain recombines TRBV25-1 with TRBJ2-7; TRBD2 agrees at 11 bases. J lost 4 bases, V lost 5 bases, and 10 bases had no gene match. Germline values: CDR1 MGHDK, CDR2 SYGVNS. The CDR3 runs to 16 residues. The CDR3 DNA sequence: TGTGCCAGCAGTCCTTCTATAGCGGGAGGGCCGTACGAGCAGTACTTC. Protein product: CASSPSIAGGPYEQYF.

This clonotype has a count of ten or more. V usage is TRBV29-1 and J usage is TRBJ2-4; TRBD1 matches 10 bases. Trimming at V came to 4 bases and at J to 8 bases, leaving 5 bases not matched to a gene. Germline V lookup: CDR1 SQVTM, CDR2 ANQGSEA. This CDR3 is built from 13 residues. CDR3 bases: TGCAGCGTTGTCTGGGACAGGGGTTACATTCAGTACTTC. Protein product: CSVVWDRGYIQYF.